The 9 T cell receptor beta chains below were found in one sample sequenced in a study of prognosis after radiotherapy for stage I lung cancer. The TCR beta CDR3 region was amplified from genomic DNA, with two rounds of multiplex PCR being used for the amplification. With primers specific to each TRBV and TRBJ gene, the first-round PCR was performed. From the multiplex PCR reads, TCRdb called clonotypes with MiXCR, one entry per CDR3 protein. Seen here are 30,000 to 40,000 distinct CDR3 sequences, 30% to 35% observed once, and the top ten hold approximately 15%. Sequences were derived from PBMCs, sampled before or after stereotactic body radiation therapy (not recorded which). The receptors originated from a donor aged 50 or older with non-small cell lung cancer.

The CDR3 region is CSATPGQGDYGYTF. The CDR3 DNA follows: TGCAGTGCTACCCCTGGGCAGGGCGACTATGGCTACACCTTC. This chain links TRBV20-1 with TRBJ1-2; D is possibly TRBD1 (5 bases). The V and J ends lost 4 bases and 3 bases respectively, with 15 bases between them. Germline loops: CDR1 DFQATT, CDR2 SNEGSKA (reference sequence). This CDR3 is 14 amino acids long.

J is TRBJ1-1 and V is TRBV12-3 or TRBV12-4; D uncertain. Trimming left V 3 bases short and J 5 bases short, with 13 bases between. The CDR3 totals 14 residues. The CDR3 bases are TGTGCCAGCAGTTTCTGGCATGGAAAGACTGAAGCTTTCTTT. It is translated as CASSFWHGKTEAFF.

This clonotype has ten or more counts. The genes are TRBV6-1 and TRBJ1-5; the match to TRBD1 covers 12 bases. Trimming took 5 bases from V and 6 from J; bases not matched to a gene: 8. From germline, CDR1 is MNHNS and CDR2 SASEGT. The length of the CDR3 is 16 residues. CDR3 protein: CASSNLPGQGAQPQHF. In DNA form, the CDR3 reads TGTGCCAGCAGTAATCTACCGGGACAGGGGGCTCAGCCCCAGCATTTT.

This clonotype showed up just once. A far larger clone lies a single base away; this is likely a read error. This rearrangement joins TRBV6-4 to TRBJ2-7; D is perhaps TRBD1 or TRBD2 (5 bases each). The CDR3 runs to 15 residues. The V end was cut by 4 bases, the J end by 1 base, with 14 bases between. The germline V gene encodes CDR1 MRHNA and CDR2 SNTAGT. In nucleotides, the CDR3 is TGTGCCAGCAGTGGGACACGGGGCCGGTCCTACGAGCAGTACTTC. Amino acids: CASSGTRGRSYEQYF.

This clonotype showed up many times. This rearrangement joins TRBV7-8 to TRBJ2-1; TRBD2 agrees at 10 bases. This CDR3 spans 16 amino acids. Germline V gene sequence: CDR1 SGHVS, CDR2 FQNEAQ. V gave up 3 bases and J gave up 8 bases; unmatched junction bases: 10. The CDR3 nucleotides are TGTGCCAGCAGCTTGGGACCCAGCGGGAGGGCCTATGAGCAGTTCTTC. Translation gives CASSLGPSGRAYEQFF. The whole variable domain, filled in from reference TRBV7-8 and TRBJ2-1, reads GAGVSQSPRYKVAKRGQDVALRCDPISGHVSLFWYQQALGQGPEFLTYFQNEAQLDKSGLPSDRFFAERPEGSVSTLKIQRTQQEDSAVYLCASSLGPSGRAYEQFFGPGTRLTVL.

This clonotype was observed at least ten times. The V gene is TRBV4-2, the J gene TRBJ1-1; TRBD1 matches at 9 bases. V was pared by 1 base and J by 6 bases, with 6 bases of the junction left unmatched. The CDR3 has 15 amino acids. Germline V gives CDR1 LGHNA, CDR2 YNFKEQ. In nucleotides, the CDR3 is TGTGCCAGCAGCCAAGGTATGCGGACAGGGGCTGAAGCTTTCTTT. Protein sequence: CASSQGMRTGAEAFF.

The chain joins TRBV6-9 to TRBJ1-3; a weak D match, TRBD1 (6 bases). V lost 3 bases to trimming and J lost 4 bases, with 13 bases between them. CDR3 size: 15 residues. Per germline, CDR1 MNHGY and CDR2 SVAAGI. Here the CDR3 reads CASSYWGARGNTIYF. CDR3 nucleotides: TGTGCCAGCAGTTACTGGGGGGCAAGAGGAAACACCATATATTTT.

This clonotype was observed at least ten times. The chain carries TRBV3-1 and TRBJ1-6; D unresolved. Germline CDR1 LGHDT, CDR2 YNNKEL (reference sequence). Trimming cost V 6 bases and J 6 bases, with 15 bases left between them. The CDR3 is 15 residues long. In DNA, the CDR3 is TGTGCCAGCAGGACGGGCCCAGACGGTAATTCACCCCTCCACTTT. As protein: CASRTGPDGNSPLHF.

In its sample, this clonotype is medium-sized. The V and J genes are TRBV6-5 and TRBJ2-1, with 7 bases that match TRBD2. CDR1 MNHEY and CDR2 SVGAGI come from the germline V gene. With 1 base clipped from V and 8 bases from J, the junction kept 2 bases outside the gene matches. CDR3 length: 13 amino acids. DNA of the CDR3: TGTGCCAGCAGTTACTGGGGAGGGGATGAGCAGTTCTTC. It translates to CASSYWGGDEQFF.